This is a list of T cell receptor beta chains from one sample in a study of cytomegalovirus exposure and HLA in healthy donors. This table comes from immunoSEQ multiplex PCR, and its TCRdb copy is limited to in-frame clones, with some not included. The repertoire holds roughly 140,000 clones, about four fifths seen once, with 2.2% in the top ten. Sequencing used PBMCs. The receptor set was obtained from a man aged 25-40 years in good health and CMV-seronegative. Both conserved end residues are part of each CDR3. D genes are given only for firm matches. Expanded clones get a size class; other rows say once, few or many, or leave the size out.

V	D	J	size	DNA	CDR3
TRBV7-2	TRBD1	TRBJ1-1	NA	TGTGCCAGCAGTCGGGACAGCAGGAACACTGAAGCTTTCTTT	CASSRDSRNTEAFF
TRBV5-4	TRBD2	TRBJ2-5	NA	TGTGCCTCCAAGGGAGGGTTTACCCAAGAGACCCAGTACTTC	CASKGGFTQETQYF
TRBV2	NA	TRBJ2-2	NA	TGTGCCAGCAGTGAAGACAGGCCATTCGTCGGGGAGCTGTTTTTT	CASSEDRPFVGELFF
TRBV6-5	NA	TRBJ2-5	NA	TGTGCCAGCAATCTTCAGACCCAGTACTTC	CASNLQTQYF
TRBV7-3	NA	TRBJ2-3	NA	TGTGCCAGCAGCTCGGGAGTTGTGCAGTATTTT	CASSSGVVQYF
TRBV19	NA	TRBJ1-1	NA	TGTGCCAGTAACCGAGGGTTTGGCACTGAAGCTTTCTTT	CASNRGFGTEAFF
TRBV9	NA	TRBJ1-3	NA	TGTGCCATCAAGCCACCCGGAAACACCATATATTTT	CAIKPPGNTIYF
TRBV28	TRBD1	TRBJ1-2	NA	TGTGCCAGCAGCCCCGGGACAGGGGTTAACTATGGCTACACCTTC	CASSPGTGVNYGYTF
TRBV30	NA	TRBJ1-1	NA	TGTGCCTGGGCTCGTAACAGGGCAGCTTTCTTT	CAWARNRAAFF
TRBV4-1	TRBD2	TRBJ2-1	NA	TGCGCCAGCAGCCACCAAGGGCTAGCGGACCGAGCGCAGTTCTTC	CASSHQGLADRAQFF
TRBV19	NA	TRBJ2-1	NA	TGTGCCAGTAGTATAGGGGTCGGGATCCACAATGAGCAGTTCTTC	CASSIGVGIHNEQFF
TRBV6-1	NA	TRBJ2-2	NA	TGTGCCAGCAGACGACGGGATCGGACCGGGGAGCTGTTTTTT	CASRRRDRTGELFF
TRBV28	NA	TRBJ2-7	few	TGTGCCAGCAGTTCGCCGGACAGCCCGAGGGGCGAGCAGTACTTC	CASSSPDSPRGEQYF
TRBV15	NA	TRBJ1-5	NA	TGTGCCACCAGCGATAATGGACAAATCCAGCATTTT	CATSDNGQIQHF
TRBV6-6	NA	TRBJ1-1	NA	TGTGCCAGCAGAGCCCTATCCGTGGAAGCTTTCTTT	CASRALSVEAFF
TRBV10-3	NA	TRBJ1-1	NA	TGTGCCATCAGTGAGGACAGCCTTACCTATGAAGCTTTCTTT	CAISEDSLTYEAFF
TRBV5-6	NA	TRBJ1-2	NA	TGTGCCAGCAGCTTAAGGTGGGGCTACCCCTTC	CASSLRWGYPF
TRBV5-1	NA	TRBJ2-5	NA	TGCGCCAGCAGCTTGAGCACTAGACAGGACCAAGAGACCCAGTACTTC	CASSLSTRQDQETQYF
TRBV2	TRBD2	TRBJ2-1	few	TGTGCCAGCACGGGACTAGCGGGAGAAAGCTACAATGAGCAGTTCTTC	CASTGLAGESYNEQFF
TRBV21-1	NA	TRBJ1-5	NA	TGTGCCAGCAGCTTAGTAGGTGGACTTGATCAGCCCCAGCATTTT	CASSLVGGLDQPQHF
TRBV10-2	NA	TRBJ2-1	few	TGCGCCAGCACCGGACAGATAAACAATGAGCAGTTCTTC	CASTGQINNEQFF
TRBV28	TRBD2	TRBJ2-5	NA	TGTGCCAGCAGTTTGGCCGGGACTAGCGGGAGGGAGACCCAGTACTTC	CASSLAGTSGRETQYF
TRBV29-1	NA	TRBJ1-2	once	TGCAGCGTTGGAGGAGGCTATGGCTACACCTTC	CSVGGGYGYTF
TRBV6-5	NA	TRBJ1-1	few	TGTGCCAGCAGTACCGCCGGGGTCCGCACTGAAGCTTTCTTT	CASSTAGVRTEAFF
TRBV7-9	TRBD2	TRBJ2-3	NA	TGTGCCAGCAGCCTCCCCCGAGGGACTAGCGGGGGCACAGATACGCAGTATTTT	CASSLPRGTSGGTDTQYF
TRBV30	NA	TRBJ2-1	NA	TGTGCCTGGAGTGCCACGCTTTGGGGGCCGGTCGAGCAGTTCTTC	CAWSATLWGPVEQFF
TRBV28	NA	TRBJ2-2	many	TGTGCCAGCAGTTTACAGACTGGGTTAACTATGGGGGAGCTGTTTTTT	CASSLQTGLTMGELFF